This is a list of T cell receptor beta chains from one sample in a study of breast tumors, draining lymph nodes, adjacent tissues. TCRdb re-called the multiplex PCR reads with MiXCR, one entry per CDR3 protein. Here the sample spans roughly 19,000 distinct CDR3 sequences, approximately 51% being singletons. Specimen: breast tumor tissue. The receptors derive from a female donor with breast cancer. Some clones in this sample may be carry-over from other donors' samples. Both conserved end residues are part of each CDR3. D genes are given only for firm matches. Size values are once, few and many counts, or a class for expanded clones, and some rows have none.

12 | - | TRBJ2-7 | - | TRBV5-1 | TGCGCCAGCAGCTGGGACCGCTACGAGCAGTACTTC | CASSWDRYEQYF
14 | - | TRBJ2-3 | - | TRBV10-3 | TGTGCCATCCAGCTTGGGAGGTCGAGAGATACGCAGTATTTT | CAIQLGRSRDTQYF
18 | - | TRBJ2-3 | TRBD2 | TRBV4-1 | TGCGCCAGCAGCCAAGATCAGGAGCGGGAGGGCCTAACAGATACGCAGTATTTT | CASSQDQEREGLTDTQYF
17 | many | TRBJ2-2 | TRBD2 | TRBV27 | TGTGCCAGCAGTTTGGTGACCGGGACTACAGCGGCCGGGGAGCTGTTTTTT | CASSLVTGTTAAGELFF
17 | once | TRBJ2-3 | TRBD2 | TRBV4-1 | TGCGCCAGCAGCCAGGGGGGACTAGCGGGAGGTCCAGATACGCAGTATTTT | CASSQGGLAGGPDTQYF
14 | - | TRBJ2-1 | - | TRBV12-3/TRBV12-4 | TGTGCCACAGTCAAAAGGGGGGAGATAAATGAGCAGTCCTTC | CATVKRGEINEQSF
14 | - | TRBJ1-6 | - | TRBV20-1 | TGCAGTGCTAGAGATGGGGCAGTAGCTAACCCCCTCCACTTT | CSARDGAVANPLHF
14 | - | TRBJ1-2 | - | TRBV12-3/TRBV12-4 | TGTGCCAGCAGTAACAGGGAAGCTAACTATGGCTACACCTTC | CASSNREANYGYTF
16 | - | TRBJ1-1 | TRBD1 | TRBV7-9 | TGTGCCAGCAGCCCAGAGGGGGCAGGGGGAACATCTGAAGCTTTCTTT | CASSPEGAGGTSEAFF
15 | - | TRBJ1-6 | - | TRBV10-2 | TGCGCCAGCAGTGAGTTGGGACATTTGAATTCACCCTTCCACTTT | CASSELGHLNSPFHF
13 | - | TRBJ1-2 | TRBD1 | TRBV2 | TGTGCCAGCAGTCGACAGGGGGCATATGGCTACACCTTC | CASSRQGAYGYTF
16 | - | TRBJ1-4 | - | TRBV15 | TGTGCCACCAGCAGAGAGGTCTTTCGCACTAATGAAAAACTGTTTTTT | CATSREVFRTNEKLFF
14 | - | TRBJ2-7 | - | TRBV5-6 | TGTGCCAGCAGCGTCTTCTTCGTCCAGCGGGAGCAGTACTTC | CASSVFFVQREQYF
14 | many | TRBJ2-5 | - | TRBV20-1 | TGCAGTGGGCCGATGTCAGGAGCGTGGGAGACCCAGTACTTC | CSGPMSGAWETQYF
13 | - | TRBJ2-7 | - | TRBV3-1 | TGTGCCAGCAGCCCCGTAAGGTTGGGCGAGCAGTACTTC | CASSPVRLGEQYF
13 | - | TRBJ1-2 | - | TRBV29-1 | TGCAGCGTTGGACAGACTTTCAACTATGGCTACACCTTC | CSVGQTFNYGYTF
14 | few | TRBJ1-1 | - | TRBV6-1 | TGTGCCAGCAGTGTGGCTGATCCTAACACTGAAGCTTTCTTT | CASSVADPNTEAFF
17 | - | TRBJ1-1 | TRBD1 | TRBV19 | TGTGCCAGTAGTCCCGACAGGGGGCAGTGGGCGAACACTGAAGCTTTCTTT | CASSPDRGQWANTEAFF
17 | many | TRBJ1-2 | - | TRBV4-2 | TGTGCCAGCAGCCAAGATTCTCGGGGGGGAGCTAACTATGGCTACACCTTC | CASSQDSRGGANYGYTF